Listed here are 24 T cell receptor beta chains from one sample, sequenced in a study of cytomegalovirus exposure and HLA in healthy donors. 60 Vbeta and 13 Jbeta primers were used in PCR. Clones were sequenced by immunoSEQ multiplex PCR, and TCRdb holds only the in-frame ones, with some missing. The profile shows about 140,000 clones, roughly four fifths of them singletons. Sequencing was performed on PBMCs. These receptors all come from a woman in her 40s in good health and CMV-seronegative.

The CDR3 sequence: CAISQNLGTAVNSGANVLTF. CDR3 DNA: TGTGCCATCAGCCAAAATCTCGGGACAGCGGTTAACTCTGGGGCCAACGTCCTGACTTTC. This chain links TRBV10-3 with TRBJ2-6; 7 nucleotides agree with TRBD1. The germline gives CDR1 ENHRY, CDR2 SYGVKD. The length of the CDR3 is 20 residues. After removal of 6 bases from V and 0 bases from J, the junction contained 17 bases not matched to a gene.

The chain combines TRBV2 with TRBJ1-6; D call uncertain. The CDR3 runs 13 residues. Trimming left V 4 bases short and J 8 bases short, with 9 bases between. The V gene's germline CDR1 is SNHLY and CDR2 FYNNEI. CDR3: CASSGEWDSPLHF. The CDR3 nucleotides read TGTGCCAGCAGTGGGGAGTGGGATTCACCCCTCCACTTT.

This clone was found a few times. The chain uses TRBV28 and TRBJ1-1, with D possibly matching TRBD1 (6 bases). Germline V gene sequence: CDR1 MDHEN, CDR2 SYDVKM. With 5 bases removed from V and 8 bases from J, the gap between germline ends came to 21 bases. The CDR3 has 15 amino acids. CDR3 region: CASSIPPTGSREAFF. In DNA, the CDR3 is TGTGCCAGCAGTATACCCCCAACAGGGAGTCGGGAAGCTTTCTTT.

The rearrangement joins TRBV7-9 to TRBJ1-1; D may be TRBD1 (6 bases). The CDR3 totals 16 residues. From germline, CDR1 is SEHNR and CDR2 FQNEAQ (reference sequence). Trimming stripped 3 bases from V and 1 base from J, with 15 bases between. The CDR3 region is CASSFTPGEGNTEAFF. Written as DNA, the CDR3 is TGTGCCAGCAGCTTTACCCCAGGGGAAGGGAACACTGAAGCTTTCTTT.

This CDR3 is CASSIAGRSYEQYF. CDR3 bases: TGTGCCAGTAGTATCGCAGGGCGTTCCTACGAGCAGTACTTC. J is TRBJ2-7 and V is TRBV19; D may be TRBD1 (5 bases). Trimming took 3 bases from V and 1 from J, leaving 10 bases between them. The V gene's germline CDR1 is LNHDA and CDR2 SQIVND (reference sequence). The CDR3 is made up of 14 amino acids.

The rearrangement joins TRBV19 to TRBJ2-1; 7 bases are shared with TRBD2. The CDR3 totals 13 residues. CDR1 is LNHDA and CDR2 is SQIVND in the germline V gene (reference sequence). With 3 bases clipped from V and 10 bases from J, the junction kept 6 bases outside the gene matches. CDR3 nucleotides: TGTGCCAGTAGTATCGCACGGGGAGGGGAGCAGTTCTTC. It encodes CASSIARGGEQFF.

The table lists this clone with a few counts. The chain is built from TRBV5-4 and TRBJ1-1; D is perhaps TRBD1 (6 bases). The V and J ends lost 0 bases and 6 bases respectively, with 9 bases between them. CDR1 is SGHNT, CDR2 YYREEE, per germline (reference sequence). The CDR3 consists of 13 residues. CDR3 nucleotide sequence: TGTGCCAGCAGCTTGGACAGGGAGTCTGAAGCTTTCTTT. Its protein product is CASSLDRESEAFF. Full variable domain (rest looked up from reference TRBV5-4 and TRBJ1-1): ETGVTQSPTHLIKTRGQQVTLRCSSQSGHNTVSWYQQALGQGPQFIFQYYREEENGRGNFPPRFSGLQFPNYSSELNVNALELDDSALYLCASSLDRESEAFFGQGTRLTVV.

J is TRBJ1-4 and V is TRBV15; D is uncertain. V was cut by 4 bases and J by 2 bases, with 5 bases left in between. Germline-derived CDR1 and CDR2 are LNHNV and YYDKDF (reference sequence). This CDR3 region has 13 residues. The DNA for the CDR3 is TGTGCCACCAGCAACCGGACTAATGAAAAACTGTTTTTT. Protein: CATSNRTNEKLFF.

This chain uses TRBV28 with TRBJ2-3, with 9 positions matching TRBD1. The germline CDR1 and CDR2 sequences are MDHEN and SYDVKM. The CDR3 is 17 residues long. V lost 9 bases, J lost 2 bases, and 15 bases stayed unmatched. CDR3 in amino acids: CASSSLGGQGDTDTQYF. CDR3 DNA: TGTGCCAGTTCCTCCCTGGGGGGACAGGGTGACACAGATACGCAGTATTTT.

This clone turned up a few times. V and J are TRBV5-1 and TRBJ2-7; TRBD1 agrees at 10 bases. The CDR3 has 15 residues. Trimming at V came to 3 bases and at J to 1 base, leaving 4 bases not matched to a gene. Germline values: CDR1 SGHRS, CDR2 YFSETQ. This CDR3 is CASSSRQGASYEQYF. CDR3 nucleotide sequence: TGCGCCAGCAGCTCCAGACAGGGGGCGTCCTACGAGCAGTACTTC.

CDR3 in DNA: TGTGCCAGTAGTATAGGCGGTACGGGGGGGATTCAGCCCCAGCATTTT. As protein: CASSIGGTGGIQPQHF. The chain links TRBV19 to TRBJ1-5; D perhaps matches TRBD1 (5 bases). Germline V gives CDR1 LNHDA, CDR2 SQIVND (reference sequence). The CDR3 is made up of 16 amino acids. Trimming stripped 1 base from V and 6 bases from J, with 16 bases between.

This chain connects TRBV11-2 to TRBJ1-1, with D possibly TRBD1 on 6 matching bases. In germline, CDR1 is SGHAT, CDR2 FQNNGV. Trimming stripped 3 bases from V and 2 bases from J, with 19 bases between. CDR3 length: 17 residues. The CDR3 DNA follows: TGTGCCAGCAGCTTTTTAGGGCAGGGGACGAGTAACACTGAAGCTTTCTTT. Its translation: CASSFLGQGTSNTEAFF.

The chain combines TRBV13 with TRBJ2-2; TRBD2 might be the D (5 bases). This CDR3 is 14 amino acids long. The germline CDR1 and CDR2 sequences are PRHDT and FYEKMQ (reference sequence). V dropped 5 bases and J dropped 4 bases, with 11 bases sitting between them. CDR3 nucleotides: TGTGCCAGCAGCCCAAGGGCGGGCACCGGGGAGCTGTTTTTT. Its protein product is CASSPRAGTGELFF.

The genes are TRBV18 and TRBJ1-4; tentatively, D is TRBD1 (5 bases). CDR3 length: 17 residues. Germline assignment: CDR1 KGHSH and CDR2 LQKENI. V lost 4 bases to trimming and J lost 4 bases, with 19 bases between them. As DNA, the CDR3 is TGTGCCAGCTCACGATACTTAAACGACAGAGTTAATGAAAAACTGTTTTTT. Translating it yields CASSRYLNDRVNEKLFF.

This clone was recorded a few times. Here the CDR3 reads CASSLRVSGGGETQYF. CDR3 sequence (DNA): TGTGCCAGCAGCTTACGCGTTAGCGGGGGGGGAGAGACCCAGTACTTC. The chain links TRBV7-2 to TRBJ2-5; 11 nucleotides agree with TRBD2. This CDR3 contains 16 residues. Germline V gene lookup returns CDR1 SGHTA and CDR2 FQGNSA. The V segment lost 2 bases and the J segment 4 bases; nucleotides outside the gene matches: 6.

This clone was detected only a few times. The rearrangement uses TRBV6-5 and TRBJ1-1, with 7 bases matching TRBD1. Germline values: CDR1 MNHEY, CDR2 SVGAGI. The CDR3 runs 15 residues. V dropped 2 bases and J dropped 4; count of bases not matched to a gene: 7. CDR3 loop: CASSYDRVSATEAFF. The CDR3 DNA reads TGTGCCAGCAGTTACGACAGGGTGTCCGCCACTGAAGCTTTCTTT.

The V and J genes are TRBV7-9 and TRBJ1-1; TRBD1 is a possible D gene (6 bases). CDR1 is SEHNR and CDR2 is FQNEAQ in the germline V gene (reference sequence). Deletions cut 5 bases from V and 1 base from J, with 14 bases between. The CDR3 loop spans 15 amino acids. The CDR3 here is CASSPLRGANTEAFF. Written as DNA, the CDR3 is TGTGCCAGCAGCCCCCTGCGGGGGGCGAACACTGAAGCTTTCTTT.

As to this clone: At one boundary the junction diverges from the germline segment, which might be a read error. The gene calls are TRBV7-9 and TRBJ2-2; D remains ambiguous. Germline CDR1 reads SEHNR; CDR2 reads FQNEAQ (reference sequence). The length of the CDR3 is 16 residues. CDR3 protein: CSSSLARRLYDGELFF. The DNA for the CDR3 is TGTTCCAGCAGCTTAGCTCGCAGGTTGTATGACGGGGAGCTGTTTTTT.

The CDR3 DNA follows: TGTGCCAGTAGTATTGGACTAGACTCCTACGAGCAGTACTTC. It specifies CASSIGLDSYEQYF. The gene calls are TRBV19 and TRBJ2-7, with 7 bases matching TRBD2. This CDR3 region has 14 residues. The germline CDR1 and CDR2 sequences are LNHDA and SQIVND (reference sequence). Trimming took 3 bases from V and 0 from J; bases not matched to a gene: 2.

This rearrangement joins TRBV28 to TRBJ1-5; a possible D gene is TRBD1 (5 bases). V lost 2 bases and J lost 4, with 9 bases in between. This CDR3 has 14 residues. Germline CDR1 and CDR2: MDHEN and SYDVKM. CDR3 nucleotide sequence: TGTGCCAGCAGTTTACTAGGGGAAAATCAGCCCCAGCATTTT. This translates into CASSLLGENQPQHF.

There are a few counts of this clone. The chain carries TRBV28 and TRBJ2-2; 9 bases line up with TRBD2. The CDR3 length is 16 residues. V was clipped by 3 bases and J by 7 bases; unmatched bases: 9. Germline V CDR1 and CDR2: MDHEN, SYDVKM. CDR3 sequence: CASSLPPGLANGELFF. Here the CDR3 DNA reads TGTGCCAGCAGTTTGCCTCCGGGACTAGCTAACGGGGAGCTGTTTTTT.

This CDR3 is CASSSSTAMTNTGELFF. The CDR3 DNA follows: TGTGCCAGCAGTTCCTCGACAGCCATGACGAACACCGGGGAGCTGTTTTTT. J is TRBJ2-2 and V is TRBV28, with D possibly matching TRBD1 (5 bases). The germline V gene encodes CDR1 MDHEN and CDR2 SYDVKM. The CDR3 loop spans 17 amino acids. Deletions cut 4 bases from V and 0 bases from J, with 15 bases between.

This chain links TRBV10-3 with TRBJ2-6; 7 nucleotides agree with TRBD1. This CDR3 contains 16 residues. Germline CDR1 reads ENHRY; CDR2 reads SYGVKD. The junction had 2 bases not matched to a gene; V was cut back by 2 bases and J by 1 base. The CDR3 DNA is TGTGCCATCAGTGAGACAGGGGCATCTGGGGCCAACGTCCTGACTTTC. Its protein is CAISETGASGANVLTF.

The rearrangement uses TRBV11-1 and TRBJ1-1; D unclear. The V gene's germline CDR1 is SGHAT and CDR2 FQDESV (reference sequence). Trimming took off 4 bases at V and 11 bases at J, with 14 bases between the two ends. This CDR3 contains 12 residues. The CDR3 nucleotides are TGTGCCAGCAGCTCCGGGAGTCCAGGCGCTTTCTTT. Translating gives CASSSGSPGAFF.